A selection of T cell receptor beta chains follows, all from one sample in a study of CD4 T cells in relation to SARS-CoV-2 and coronaviruses. Their antigen targets remain unknown. The data were produced by immunoSEQ multiplex PCR, yet TCRdb's version contains in-frame clones alone and is incomplete. The table records 30,000 to 40,000 clones, roughly 80% of them present only once. The sample taken for sequencing was memory CD4+ T cells from PBMCs, cultured in vitro. The receptor source for this set is an adult with COVID-19. CDR3s include the opening cysteine and the closing phenylalanine or tryptophan. D genes are given only for firm matches. Clone size is shown for a subset of rows, as once, few, many or a class of expanded clone.

>TRBV2|.|TRBJ2-1|TRBD1|15
CASRGQGGIVGEQFF
TGTGCCAGCAGAGGACAGGGGGGTATCGTAGGGGAGCAGTTCTTC
>TRBV5-1|.|TRBJ1-6|.|15
CASSSGTLRASPLHF
TGCGCCAGCAGCTCAGGGACCCTACGGGCTTCACCCCTCCACTTT
>TRBV7-9|.|TRBJ2-1|.|15
CASSEGPHSYNEQFF
TGTGCCAGCAGCGAGGGACCACACTCCTACAATGAGCAGTTCTTC
>TRBV2|once|TRBJ2-1|.|14
CASRRDAPYNEQFF
TGTGCCAGCAGACGGGACGCGCCCTACAATGAGCAGTTCTTC
>TRBV7-2|.|TRBJ2-5|.|13
CASTNDRQETQYF
TGTGCCAGCACGAATGACAGGCAAGAGACCCAGTACTTC
>TRBV4-3|.|TRBJ2-5|TRBD1|15
CASSPTGTGKETQYF
TGCGCCAGCAGCCCAACCGGGACAGGAAAAGAGACCCAGTACTTC
>TRBV5-1|.|TRBJ2-1|TRBD1|15
CASSPSGTAYNEQFF
TGCGCCAGCAGCCCCTCCGGGACAGCCTACAATGAGCAGTTCTTC
>TRBV19|.|TRBJ2-6|.|14
CASSSSSGANVLTF
TGTGCCAGTAGTTCCAGCTCTGGGGCCAACGTCCTGACTTTC
>TRBV25-1|.|TRBJ1-1|.|13
CASLGQSYTEAFF
TGTGCCAGCCTGGGTCAGAGTTACACTGAAGCTTTCTTT
>TRBV3-1/TRBV3-2|few|TRBJ2-2|.|11
CASGKTGELFF
TGTGCCAGCGGAAAGACCGGGGAGCTGTTTTTT
>TRBV12-3/TRBV12-4|.|TRBJ2-1|.|11
CASSDLGEQFF
TGTGCCAGCAGCGACTTAGGTGAGCAGTTCTTC
>TRBV6-5|.|TRBJ1-5|TRBD1|13
CASSGQGDQPQHF
TGTGCCAGTTCGGGACAGGGGGATCAGCCCCAGCATTTT